This record concerns one T cell receptor beta chain sequence. CDR3 size: 15 residues. Germline values: CDR1 SGHNT, CDR2 YENEEA. V lost 1 base, J lost 4 bases, and 4 bases stayed unmatched. These data originate in a study of blood T cell repertoires in COVID-19. The overall study: COVID-19 samples, acute and convalescent, were from the United States, Italy and Spain.

Using immunoSEQ multiplex PCR, the repertoire was profiled, and TCRdb retains in-frame clones only, with some absent. The sample records 230,000 or so clones, approximately 81% being singletons. J is TRBJ2-7 and V is TRBV11-3; 10 bases match TRBD2. The sample was peripheral blood. The sequence derives from a man under 40 with active or convalescent COVID-19. CDR3 DNA: TGTGCCAGCAGCTTAGGTCTAGCGGGGGATTACGAGCAGTACTTC. Amino acids: CASSLGLAGDYEQYF.